The entry below gives a single T cell receptor (beta chain) sequence along with its context. This clonotype has more than one count but fewer than ten. Its antigen remains undetermined. There are no base qualities to consult, and no much larger clone falls within one base. The junction shows trimming of 5 bases on V and 5 bases on J, and the gene matches do not reach 13 bases of it. Taken from cysteine to phenylalanine, the CDR3 has 17 residues. The only DNA kept is the CDR3, 51 bases in frame from the first base. For CDR1 and CDR2, the germline V gene lists MNHNS and SASEGT. This sample was sequenced with an Illumina HiSeq 2500. Quantitative 5'-RACE with molecular barcodes was used to prepare TCR beta libraries. The study's processing was this. A new computational method based on a probabilistic model of VDJ rearrangement was used to identify disease-linked TCR variants. TCRdb applied fastp at Q25 and MiXCR to the public reads, then kept only in-frame beta chains. Each CDR3 protein appears once, grouped with its most common genes and DNA. What appears here as the V and J calls and clone size reflects TCRdb's work, not the paper's. The sample table lists roughly 470,000 distinct CDR3 sequences, roughly a quarter of them with a count of one. The ten largest clonotypes hold about 0.9% of the sample.

This specimen comes from a study of CD8 T cells in ankylosing spondylitis (dated by TCRdb to the late 2010s). About the investigation overall: To find TCR variants linked to disease, the study profiled T cell receptor beta repertoires in ankylosing spondylitis patients and healthy donors. The whole study cohort included 108 healthy donors and some 27 ankylosing spondylitis patients. Samples of peripheral blood were taken, and for ankylosing spondylitis patients, synovial fluid was collected as well. Points the paper makes about the study in general: The disease-linked clones had a CD8+ phenotype and were found at relatively low frequencies in peripheral blood. A TCR beta motif made up of 7 to 9 highly homologous amino acid variants appeared to be characteristic of blood from ankylosing spondylitis patients. The disease-linked clones were reported as significantly enriched in matched synovial fluid samples from ankylosing spondylitis patients. Some TCR beta motif variants had previously been reported in synovial fluid and blood of reactive arthritis patients, which suggested common disease-initiation mechanisms.

The chain is made from TRBV6-1 and TRBJ2-3, and TRBD2 aligns with 10 junction nucleotides. The specimen sequenced was blood, either unsorted or a sorted T cell fraction (not recorded which). The source is a male donor with ankylosing spondylitis. The CDR3 reads as follows: CASSTQREGRIRDTQYF. The sequenced DNA is TGTGCCAGCAGTACCCAGCGGGAGGGCCGAATTAGAGATACGCAGTATTTT.